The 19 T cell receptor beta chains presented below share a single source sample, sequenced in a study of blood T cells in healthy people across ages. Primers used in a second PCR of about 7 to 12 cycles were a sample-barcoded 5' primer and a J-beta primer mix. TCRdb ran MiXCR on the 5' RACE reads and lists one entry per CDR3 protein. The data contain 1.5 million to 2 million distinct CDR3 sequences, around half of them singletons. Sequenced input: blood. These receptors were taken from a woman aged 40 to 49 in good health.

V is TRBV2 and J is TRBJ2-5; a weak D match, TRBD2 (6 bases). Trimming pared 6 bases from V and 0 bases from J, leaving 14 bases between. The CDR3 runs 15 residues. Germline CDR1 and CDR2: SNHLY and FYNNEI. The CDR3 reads CASSGGASYQETQYF. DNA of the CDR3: TGTGCCAGCAGCGGCGGGGCTTCGTACCAAGAGACCCAGTACTTC.

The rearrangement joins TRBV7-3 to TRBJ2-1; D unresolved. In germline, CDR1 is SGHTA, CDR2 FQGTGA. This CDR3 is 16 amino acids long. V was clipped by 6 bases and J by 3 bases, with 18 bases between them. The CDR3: CASRSISSIDYNEQFF. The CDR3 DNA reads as TGTGCCAGCAGATCTATCAGCAGTATAGACTACAATGAGCAGTTCTTC.

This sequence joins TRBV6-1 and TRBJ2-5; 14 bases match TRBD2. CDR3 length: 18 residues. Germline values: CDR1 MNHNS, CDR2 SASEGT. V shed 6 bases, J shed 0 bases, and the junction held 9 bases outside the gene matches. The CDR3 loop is CASSSGLAGGVDQETQYF. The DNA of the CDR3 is TGTGCCAGCAGCTCCGGACTAGCGGGGGGCGTAGACCAAGAGACCCAGTACTTC.

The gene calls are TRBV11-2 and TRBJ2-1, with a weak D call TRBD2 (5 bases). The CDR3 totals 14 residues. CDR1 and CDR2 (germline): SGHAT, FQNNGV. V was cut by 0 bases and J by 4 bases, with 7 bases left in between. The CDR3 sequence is CASSLDGKYNEQFF. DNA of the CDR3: TGTGCCAGCAGCTTAGACGGGAAGTACAATGAGCAGTTCTTC.

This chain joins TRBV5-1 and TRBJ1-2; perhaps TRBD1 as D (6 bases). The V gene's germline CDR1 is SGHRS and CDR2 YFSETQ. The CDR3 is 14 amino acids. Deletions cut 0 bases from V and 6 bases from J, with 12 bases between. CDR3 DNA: TGCGCCAGCAGCTTGGAGGCAGGGGACCATGGCTACACCTTC. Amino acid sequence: CASSLEAGDHGYTF.

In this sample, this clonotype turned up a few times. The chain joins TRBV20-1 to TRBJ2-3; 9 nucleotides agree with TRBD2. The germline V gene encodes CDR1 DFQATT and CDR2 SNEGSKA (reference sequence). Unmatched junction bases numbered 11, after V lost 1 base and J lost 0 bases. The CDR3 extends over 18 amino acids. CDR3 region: CSARGISGGSISTDTQYF. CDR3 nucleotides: TGCAGTGCTAGAGGAATAAGCGGGGGGTCCATTAGCACAGATACGCAGTATTTT.

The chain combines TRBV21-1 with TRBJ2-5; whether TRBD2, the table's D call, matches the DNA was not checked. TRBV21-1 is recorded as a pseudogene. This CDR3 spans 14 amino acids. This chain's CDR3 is CASPPLLIGETQYF. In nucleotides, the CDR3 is TGTGCCAGCCCTCCCCTTCTCATTGGGGAGACCCAGTACTTC.

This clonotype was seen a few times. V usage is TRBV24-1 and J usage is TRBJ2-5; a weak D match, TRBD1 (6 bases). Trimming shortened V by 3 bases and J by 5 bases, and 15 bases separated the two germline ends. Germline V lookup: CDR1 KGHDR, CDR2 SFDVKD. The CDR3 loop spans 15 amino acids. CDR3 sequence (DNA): TGTGCCACCAGTGATCCTACAGGGCCAGCGGAGACCCAGTACTTC. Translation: CATSDPTGPAETQYF.

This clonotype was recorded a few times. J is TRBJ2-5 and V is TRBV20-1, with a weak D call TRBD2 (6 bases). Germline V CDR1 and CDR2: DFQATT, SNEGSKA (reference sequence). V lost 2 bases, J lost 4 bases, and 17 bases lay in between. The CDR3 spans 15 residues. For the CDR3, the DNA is TGCAGTGCTAGACCCGGGAGTCGGCGGGCAGAGACCCAGTACTTC. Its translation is CSARPGSRRAETQYF.

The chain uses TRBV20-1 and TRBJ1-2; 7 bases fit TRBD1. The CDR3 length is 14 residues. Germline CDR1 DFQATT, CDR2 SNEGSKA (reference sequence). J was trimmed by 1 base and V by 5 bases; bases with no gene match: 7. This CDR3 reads CSAYLTGSNYGYTF. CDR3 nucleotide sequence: TGCAGTGCTTATCTGACAGGGAGTAACTATGGCTACACCTTC.

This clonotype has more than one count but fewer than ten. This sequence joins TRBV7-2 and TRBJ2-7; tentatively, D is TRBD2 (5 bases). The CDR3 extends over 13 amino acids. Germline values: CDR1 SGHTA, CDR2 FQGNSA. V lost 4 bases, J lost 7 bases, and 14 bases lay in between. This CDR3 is CASSSGLFGEQYF. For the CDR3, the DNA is TGTGCCAGCAGCTCTGGACTTTTTGGGGAGCAGTACTTC. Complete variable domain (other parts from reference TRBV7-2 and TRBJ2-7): GAGVSQSPSNKVTEKGKDVELRCDPISGHTALYWYRQSLGQGLEFLIYFQGNSAPDKSGLPSDRFSAERTGGSVSTLTIQRTQQEDSAVYLCASSSGLFGEQYFGPGTRLTVT.

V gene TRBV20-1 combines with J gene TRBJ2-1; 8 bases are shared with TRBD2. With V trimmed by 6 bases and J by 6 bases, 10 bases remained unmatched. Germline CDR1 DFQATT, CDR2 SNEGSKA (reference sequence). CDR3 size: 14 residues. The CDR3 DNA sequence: TGCAGTGCCCCAACCGGGACTAGGGGCAATGAGCAGTTCTTC. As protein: CSAPTGTRGNEQFF.

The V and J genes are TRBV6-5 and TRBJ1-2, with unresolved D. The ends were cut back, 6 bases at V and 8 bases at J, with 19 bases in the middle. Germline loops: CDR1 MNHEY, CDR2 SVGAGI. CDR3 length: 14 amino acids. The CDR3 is CASSQSSGAQGYTF. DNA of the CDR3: TGTGCCAGCAGCCAATCCTCCGGAGCGCAGGGCTACACCTTC.

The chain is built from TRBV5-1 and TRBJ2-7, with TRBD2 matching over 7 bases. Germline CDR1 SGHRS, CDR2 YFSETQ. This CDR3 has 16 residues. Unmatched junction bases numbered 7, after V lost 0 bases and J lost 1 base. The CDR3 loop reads CASSLVVGGKSYEQYF. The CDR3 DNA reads TGCGCCAGCAGCTTGGTGGTGGGGGGGAAGTCCTACGAGCAGTACTTC. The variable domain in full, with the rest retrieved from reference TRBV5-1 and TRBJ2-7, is KAGVTQTPRYLIKTRGQQVTLSCSPISGHRSVSWYQQTPGQGLQFLFEYFSETQRNKGNFPGRFSGRQFSNSRSEMNVSTLELGDSALYLCASSLVVGGKSYEQYFGPGTRLTVT.

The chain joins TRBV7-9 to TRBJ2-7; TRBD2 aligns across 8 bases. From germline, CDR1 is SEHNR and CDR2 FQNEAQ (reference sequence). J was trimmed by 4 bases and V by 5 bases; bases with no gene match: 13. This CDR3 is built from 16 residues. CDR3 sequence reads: CASSLVRGASLYEQYF. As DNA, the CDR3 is TGTGCCAGCAGCCTAGTGCGGGGGGCCAGCCTTTACGAGCAGTACTTC.

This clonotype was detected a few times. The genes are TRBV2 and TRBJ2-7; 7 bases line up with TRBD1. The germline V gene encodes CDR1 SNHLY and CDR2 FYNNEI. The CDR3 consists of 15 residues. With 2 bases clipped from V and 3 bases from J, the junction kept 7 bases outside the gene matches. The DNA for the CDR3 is TGTGCCAGCAGTGAATCGGCGCAGGGGGTCTACGAGCAGTACTTC. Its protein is CASSESAQGVYEQYF.

The CDR3 protein is CASSYYEGYTF. CDR3 nucleotide sequence: TGTGCCAGCAGCTATTATGAAGGCTACACCTTC. This chain connects TRBV7-2 to TRBJ1-2, with unresolved D. CDR1 is SGHTA, CDR2 FQGNSA, per germline. CDR3 size: 11 residues. V lost 4 bases to trimming and J lost 8 bases, with 8 bases between them.

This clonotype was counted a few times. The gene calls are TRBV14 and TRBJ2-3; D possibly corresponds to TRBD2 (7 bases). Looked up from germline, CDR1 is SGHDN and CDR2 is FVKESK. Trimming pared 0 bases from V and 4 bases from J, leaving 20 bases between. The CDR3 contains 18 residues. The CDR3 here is CASSQDEGGGLLADTQYF. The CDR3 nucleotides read TGTGCCAGCAGCCAAGATGAGGGGGGGGGCCTGTTGGCAGATACGCAGTATTTT.

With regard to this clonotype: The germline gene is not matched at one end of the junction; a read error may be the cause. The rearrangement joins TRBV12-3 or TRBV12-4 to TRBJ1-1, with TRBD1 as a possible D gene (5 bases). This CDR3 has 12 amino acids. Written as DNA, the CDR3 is TGTGTCAGCAGTTTTCTGGGGGCTGAAGCTTTCTTT. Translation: CVSSFLGAEAFF.